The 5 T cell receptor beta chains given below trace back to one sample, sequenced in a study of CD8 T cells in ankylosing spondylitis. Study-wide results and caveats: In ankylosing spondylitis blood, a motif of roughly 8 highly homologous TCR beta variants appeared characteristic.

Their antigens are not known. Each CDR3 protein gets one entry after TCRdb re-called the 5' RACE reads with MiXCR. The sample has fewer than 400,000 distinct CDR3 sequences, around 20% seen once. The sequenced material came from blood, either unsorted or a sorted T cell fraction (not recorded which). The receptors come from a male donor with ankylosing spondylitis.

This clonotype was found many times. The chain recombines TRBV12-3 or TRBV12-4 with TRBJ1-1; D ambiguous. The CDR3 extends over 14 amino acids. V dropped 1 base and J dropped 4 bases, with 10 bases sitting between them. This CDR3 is CASSLEGRVTEAFF. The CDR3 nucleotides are TGTGCCAGCAGTTTAGAAGGGAGGGTCACTGAAGCTTTCTTT.

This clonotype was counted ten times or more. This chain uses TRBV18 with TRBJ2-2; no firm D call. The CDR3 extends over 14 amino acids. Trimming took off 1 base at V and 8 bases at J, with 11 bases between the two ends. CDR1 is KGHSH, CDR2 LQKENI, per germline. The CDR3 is CASSPLTSEGELFF. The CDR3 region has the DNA TGTGCCAGCTCACCACTGACCAGTGAGGGGGAGCTGTTTTTT.

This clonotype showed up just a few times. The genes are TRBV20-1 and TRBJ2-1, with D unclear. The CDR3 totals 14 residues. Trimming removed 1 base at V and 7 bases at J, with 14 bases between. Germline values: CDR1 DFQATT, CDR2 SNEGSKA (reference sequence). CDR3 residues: CSARVESRTNEQFF. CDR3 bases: TGCAGTGCTAGAGTGGAGAGTCGAACGAATGAGCAGTTCTTC.

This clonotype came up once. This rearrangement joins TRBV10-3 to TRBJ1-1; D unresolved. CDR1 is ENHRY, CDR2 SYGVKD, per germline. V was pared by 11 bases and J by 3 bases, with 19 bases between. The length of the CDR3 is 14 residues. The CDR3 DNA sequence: TGTGCCTCAAGCGGTAGGATGAGCGACACTGAAGCTTTCTTT. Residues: CASSGRMSDTEAFF.

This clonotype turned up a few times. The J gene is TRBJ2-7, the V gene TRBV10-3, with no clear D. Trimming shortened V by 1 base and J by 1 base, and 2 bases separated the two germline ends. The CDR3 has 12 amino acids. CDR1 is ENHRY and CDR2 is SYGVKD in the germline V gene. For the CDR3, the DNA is TGTGCCATCAGTGAGTGGTCCTACGAGCAGTACTTC. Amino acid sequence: CAISEWSYEQYF.